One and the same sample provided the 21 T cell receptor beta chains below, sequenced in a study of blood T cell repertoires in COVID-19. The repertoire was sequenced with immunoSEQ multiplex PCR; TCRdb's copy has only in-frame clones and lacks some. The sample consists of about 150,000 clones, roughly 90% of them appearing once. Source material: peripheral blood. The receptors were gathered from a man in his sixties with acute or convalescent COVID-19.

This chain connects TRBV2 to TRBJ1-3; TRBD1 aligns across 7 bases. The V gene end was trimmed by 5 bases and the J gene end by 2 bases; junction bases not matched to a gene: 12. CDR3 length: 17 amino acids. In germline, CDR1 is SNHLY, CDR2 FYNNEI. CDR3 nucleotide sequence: TGTGCCAGCAGTCCCCGGGCACAGGGGCTGGCTGGAAACACCATATATTTT. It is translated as CASSPRAQGLAGNTIYF.

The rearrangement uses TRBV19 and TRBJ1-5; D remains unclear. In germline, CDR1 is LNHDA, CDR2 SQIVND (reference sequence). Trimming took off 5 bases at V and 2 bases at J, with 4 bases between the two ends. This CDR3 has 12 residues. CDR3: CASSLGNQPQHF. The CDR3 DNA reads TGTGCCAGTAGTCTTGGCAATCAGCCCCAGCATTTT.

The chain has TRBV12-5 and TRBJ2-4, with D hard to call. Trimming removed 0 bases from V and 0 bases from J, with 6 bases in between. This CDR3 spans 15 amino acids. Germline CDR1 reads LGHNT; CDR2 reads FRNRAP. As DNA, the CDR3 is TGTGCTAGTGGTTTGGTATTAATAGCCAAAAACATTCAGTACTTC. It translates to CASGLVLIAKNIQYF.

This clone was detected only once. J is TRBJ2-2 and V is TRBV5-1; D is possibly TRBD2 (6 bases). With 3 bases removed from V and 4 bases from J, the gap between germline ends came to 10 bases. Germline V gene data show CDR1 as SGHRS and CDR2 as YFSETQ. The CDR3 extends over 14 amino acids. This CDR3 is CASSSIAVTGELFF. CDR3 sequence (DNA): TGCGCCAGCAGCTCGATAGCGGTCACCGGGGAGCTGTTTTTT.

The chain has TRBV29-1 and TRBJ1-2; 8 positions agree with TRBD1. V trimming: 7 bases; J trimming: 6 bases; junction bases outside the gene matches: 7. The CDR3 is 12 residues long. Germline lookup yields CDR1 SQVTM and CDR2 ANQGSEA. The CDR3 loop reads CSAIIQGDGYTF. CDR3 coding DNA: TGCAGCGCTATTATACAGGGGGATGGCTACACCTTC.

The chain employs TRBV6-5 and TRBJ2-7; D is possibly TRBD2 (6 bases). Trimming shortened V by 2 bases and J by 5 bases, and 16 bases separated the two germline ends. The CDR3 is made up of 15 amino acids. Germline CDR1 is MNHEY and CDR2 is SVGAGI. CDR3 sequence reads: CASSYPGTEGNEQYF. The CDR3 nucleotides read TGTGCCAGCAGTTACCCCGGGACGGAGGGCAACGAGCAGTACTTC.

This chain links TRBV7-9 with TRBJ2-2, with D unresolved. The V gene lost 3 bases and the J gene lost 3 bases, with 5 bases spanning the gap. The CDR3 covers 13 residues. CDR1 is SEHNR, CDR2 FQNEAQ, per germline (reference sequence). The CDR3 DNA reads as TGTGCCAGCAGCTTTTCTGACACCGGGGAGCTGTTTTTT. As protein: CASSFSDTGELFF.

CDR3 amino acids: CASSDQGAQGDPEKLFF. CDR3 coding DNA: TGCGCCAGCAGCGATCAGGGGGCTCAGGGGGATCCTGAAAAACTGTTTTTT. V and J are TRBV5-1 and TRBJ1-4, with 8 bases that match TRBD1. The length of the CDR3 is 17 residues. Germline V gene lookup returns CDR1 SGHRS and CDR2 YFSETQ. The V segment lost 4 bases and the J segment 7 bases; nucleotides outside the gene matches: 15.

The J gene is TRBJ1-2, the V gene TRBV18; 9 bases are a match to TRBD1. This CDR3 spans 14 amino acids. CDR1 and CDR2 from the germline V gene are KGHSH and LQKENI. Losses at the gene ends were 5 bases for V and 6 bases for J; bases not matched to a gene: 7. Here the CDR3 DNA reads TGTGCCAGCTCAGAGGGACAGGGAGTAGATGGCTACACCTTC. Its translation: CASSEGQGVDGYTF.

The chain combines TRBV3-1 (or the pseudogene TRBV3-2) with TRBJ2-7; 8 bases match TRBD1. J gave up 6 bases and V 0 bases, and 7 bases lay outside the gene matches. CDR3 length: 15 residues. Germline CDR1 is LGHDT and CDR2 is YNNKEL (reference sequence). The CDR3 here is CASSQEPRGRSEQYF. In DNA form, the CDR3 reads TGTGCCAGCAGCCAAGAACCCAGGGGGCGATCCGAGCAGTACTTC.

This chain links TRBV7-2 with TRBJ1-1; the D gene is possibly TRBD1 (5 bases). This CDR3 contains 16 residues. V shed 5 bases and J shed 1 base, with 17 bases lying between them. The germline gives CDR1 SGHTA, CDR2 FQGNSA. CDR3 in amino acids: CASSKGHRTENTEAFF. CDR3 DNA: TGTGCCAGCAGCAAAGGCCACAGGACGGAGAACACTGAAGCTTTCTTT.

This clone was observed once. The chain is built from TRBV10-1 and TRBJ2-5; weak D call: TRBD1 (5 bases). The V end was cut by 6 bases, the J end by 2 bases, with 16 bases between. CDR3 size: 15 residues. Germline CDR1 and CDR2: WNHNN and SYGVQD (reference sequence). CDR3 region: CASRSYAGFQETQYF. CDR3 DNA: TGCGCCAGCAGAAGTTACGCAGGGTTTCAAGAGACCCAGTACTTC.

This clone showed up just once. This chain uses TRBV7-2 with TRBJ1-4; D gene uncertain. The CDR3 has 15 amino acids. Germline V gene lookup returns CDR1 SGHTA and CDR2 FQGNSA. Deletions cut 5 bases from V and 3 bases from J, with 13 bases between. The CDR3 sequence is CASSLRGRANEKLFF. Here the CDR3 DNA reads TGTGCCAGCAGCCTGCGCGGGAGAGCTAATGAAAAACTGTTTTTT. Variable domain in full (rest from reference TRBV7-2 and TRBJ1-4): GAGVSQSPSNKVTEKGKDVELRCDPISGHTALYWYRQSLGQGLEFLIYFQGNSAPDKSGLPSDRFSAERTGGSVSTLTIQRTQQEDSAVYLCASSLRGRANEKLFFGSGTQLSVL.

The CDR3 DNA sequence: TGTGCCAGCAGAATGACAGGCAATCCCCCAGATACGCAGTATTTT. The encoded protein is CASRMTGNPPDTQYF. The chain is built from TRBV27 and TRBJ2-3; tentatively, D is TRBD1 (6 bases). The CDR3 sequence is 15 residues long. Trimming cost V 6 bases and J 4 bases, with 17 bases left between them. From germline, CDR1 is MNHEY and CDR2 SMNVEV (reference sequence).

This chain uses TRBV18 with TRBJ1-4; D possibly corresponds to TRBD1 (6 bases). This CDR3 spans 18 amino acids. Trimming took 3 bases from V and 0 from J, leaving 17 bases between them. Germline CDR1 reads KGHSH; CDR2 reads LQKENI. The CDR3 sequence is CASSPLRGNYATNEKLFF. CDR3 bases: TGTGCCAGCTCACCTCTTAGGGGGAACTATGCAACTAATGAAAAACTGTTTTTT.

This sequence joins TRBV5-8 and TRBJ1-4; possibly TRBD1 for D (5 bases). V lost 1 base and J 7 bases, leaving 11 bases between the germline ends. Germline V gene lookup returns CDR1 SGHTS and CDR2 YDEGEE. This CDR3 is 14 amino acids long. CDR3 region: CASSLIGHGEKLFF. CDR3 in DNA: TGTGCCAGCAGCTTGATAGGACATGGTGAAAAACTGTTTTTT.

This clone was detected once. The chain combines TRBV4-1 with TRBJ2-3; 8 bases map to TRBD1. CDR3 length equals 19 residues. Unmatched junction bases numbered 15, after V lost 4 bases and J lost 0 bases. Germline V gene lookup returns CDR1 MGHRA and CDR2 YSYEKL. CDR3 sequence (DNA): TGCGCCAGCAGCCCGTCGGGACAGGCTACTTTTTCTAGCACAGATACGCAGTATTTT. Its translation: CASSPSGQATFSSTDTQYF.

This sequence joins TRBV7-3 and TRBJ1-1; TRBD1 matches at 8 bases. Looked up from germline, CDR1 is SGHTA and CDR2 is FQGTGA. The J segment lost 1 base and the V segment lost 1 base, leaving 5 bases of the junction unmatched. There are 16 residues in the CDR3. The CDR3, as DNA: TGTGCCAGCAGCTTAAATTTGGGACAGGCGAACACTGAAGCTTTCTTT. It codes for CASSLNLGQANTEAFF.

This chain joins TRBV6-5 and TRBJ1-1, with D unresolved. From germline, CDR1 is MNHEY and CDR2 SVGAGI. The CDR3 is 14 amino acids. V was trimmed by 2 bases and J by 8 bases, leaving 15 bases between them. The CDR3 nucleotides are TGTGCCAGCAGTTACGGAGAGTTATCCACCGAAGCTTTCTTT. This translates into CASSYGELSTEAFF.

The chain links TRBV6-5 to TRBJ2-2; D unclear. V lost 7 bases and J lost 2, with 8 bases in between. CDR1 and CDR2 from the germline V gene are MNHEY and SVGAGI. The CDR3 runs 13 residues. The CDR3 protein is CASTYLNTGELFF. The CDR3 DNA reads TGTGCCAGCACCTACTTAAACACCGGGGAGCTGTTTTTT.

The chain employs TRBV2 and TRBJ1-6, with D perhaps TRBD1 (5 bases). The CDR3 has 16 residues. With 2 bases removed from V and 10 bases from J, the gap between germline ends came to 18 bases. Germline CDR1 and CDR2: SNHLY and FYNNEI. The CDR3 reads CASSESGQGLGSPLHF. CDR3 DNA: TGTGCCAGCAGTGAATCGGGTCAGGGTCTGGGATCACCCCTCCACTTT.